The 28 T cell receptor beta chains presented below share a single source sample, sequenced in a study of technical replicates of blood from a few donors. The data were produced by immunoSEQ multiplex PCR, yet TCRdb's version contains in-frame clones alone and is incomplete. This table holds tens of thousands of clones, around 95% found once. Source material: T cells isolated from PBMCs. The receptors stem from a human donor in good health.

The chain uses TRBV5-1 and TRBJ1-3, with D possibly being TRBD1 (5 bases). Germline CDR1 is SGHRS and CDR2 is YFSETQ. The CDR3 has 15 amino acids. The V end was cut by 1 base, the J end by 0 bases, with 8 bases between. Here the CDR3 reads CASSLQGYSGNTIYF. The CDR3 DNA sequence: TGCGCCAGCAGCTTGCAGGGTTACTCTGGAAACACCATATATTTT.

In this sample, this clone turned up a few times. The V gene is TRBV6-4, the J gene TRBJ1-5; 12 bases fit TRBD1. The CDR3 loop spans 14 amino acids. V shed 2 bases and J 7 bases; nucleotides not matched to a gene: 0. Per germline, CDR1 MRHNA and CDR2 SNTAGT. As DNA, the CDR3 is TGTGCCAGCAGTGACGGGACAGGGGGCCAGCCCCAGCATTTT. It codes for CASSDGTGGQPQHF.

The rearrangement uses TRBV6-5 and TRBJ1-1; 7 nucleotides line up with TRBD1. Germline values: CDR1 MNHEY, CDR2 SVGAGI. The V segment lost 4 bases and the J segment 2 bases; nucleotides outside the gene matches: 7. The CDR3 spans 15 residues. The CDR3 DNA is TGTGCCAGCAGTTTACTGGACAGGACTAACACTGAAGCTTTCTTT. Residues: CASSLLDRTNTEAFF.

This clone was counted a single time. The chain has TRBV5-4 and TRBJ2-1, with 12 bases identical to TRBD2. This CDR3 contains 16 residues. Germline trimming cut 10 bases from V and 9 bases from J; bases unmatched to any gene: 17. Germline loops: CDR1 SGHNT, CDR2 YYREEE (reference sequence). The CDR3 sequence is CAGSPLTSGRGSEQFF. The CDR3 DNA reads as TGTGCCGGGAGCCCCTTGACTAGCGGGAGAGGTAGTGAGCAGTTCTTC. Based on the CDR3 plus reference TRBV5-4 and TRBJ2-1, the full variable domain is ETGVTQSPTHLIKTRGQQVTLRCSSQSGHNTVSWYQQALGQGPQFIFQYYREEENGRGNFPPRFSGLQFPNYSSELNVNALELDDSALYLCAGSPLTSGRGSEQFFGPGTRLTVL.

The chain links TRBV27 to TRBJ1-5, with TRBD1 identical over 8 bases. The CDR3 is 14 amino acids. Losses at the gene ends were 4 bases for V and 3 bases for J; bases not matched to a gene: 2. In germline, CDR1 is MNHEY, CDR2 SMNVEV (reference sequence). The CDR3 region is CASSWTGYNQPQHF. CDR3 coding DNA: TGTGCCAGCAGTTGGACAGGGTACAATCAGCCCCAGCATTTT.

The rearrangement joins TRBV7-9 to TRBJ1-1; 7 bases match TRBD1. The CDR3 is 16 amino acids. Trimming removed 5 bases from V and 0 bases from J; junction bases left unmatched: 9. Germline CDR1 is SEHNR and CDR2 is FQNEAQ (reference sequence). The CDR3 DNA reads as TGTGCCAGCAGCATTGGACAGGAGTATATGAACACTGAAGCTTTCTTT. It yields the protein CASSIGQEYMNTEAFF.

CDR3 loop: CASSLDHQTGDEQYF. In DNA form, the CDR3 reads TGCGCCAGCAGCTTGGATCACCAAACAGGGGACGAGCAGTACTTC. The chain uses TRBV5-1 and TRBJ2-7; 7 positions agree with TRBD1. The CDR3 is 15 amino acids. The V segment lost 0 bases and the J segment 5 bases; nucleotides outside the gene matches: 8. The germline gives CDR1 SGHRS, CDR2 YFSETQ.

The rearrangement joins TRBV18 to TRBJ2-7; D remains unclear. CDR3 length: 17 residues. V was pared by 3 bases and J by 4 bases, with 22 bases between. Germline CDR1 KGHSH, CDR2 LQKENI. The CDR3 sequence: CASSPQFATESGYEQYF. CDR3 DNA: TGTGCCAGCTCACCTCAGTTCGCAACAGAAAGTGGGTACGAGCAGTACTTC. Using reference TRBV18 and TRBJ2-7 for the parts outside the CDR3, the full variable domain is NAGVMQNPRHLVRRRGQEARLRCSPMKGHSHVYWYRQLPEEGLKFMVYLQKENIIDESGMPKERFSAEFPKEGPSILRIQQVVRGDSAAYFCASSPQFATESGYEQYFGPGTRLTVT.

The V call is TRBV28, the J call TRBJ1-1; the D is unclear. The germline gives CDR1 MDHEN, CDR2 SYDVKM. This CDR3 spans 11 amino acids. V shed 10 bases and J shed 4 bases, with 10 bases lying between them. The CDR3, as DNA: TGTGCCACCCGGTCAACCACTGAAGCTTTCTTT. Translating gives CATRSTTEAFF.

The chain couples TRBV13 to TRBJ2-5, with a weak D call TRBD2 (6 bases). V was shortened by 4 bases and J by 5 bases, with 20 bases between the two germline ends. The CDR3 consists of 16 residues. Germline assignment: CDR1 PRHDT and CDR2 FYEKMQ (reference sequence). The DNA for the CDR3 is TGTGCCAGCAGCTCGCATCGGGGGAGGACCCCTGAGACCCAGTACTTC. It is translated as CASSSHRGRTPETQYF.

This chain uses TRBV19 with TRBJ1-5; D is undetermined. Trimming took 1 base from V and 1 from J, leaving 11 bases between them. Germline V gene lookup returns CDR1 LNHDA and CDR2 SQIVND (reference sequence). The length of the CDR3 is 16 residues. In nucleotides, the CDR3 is TGTGCCAGTAGTATAGCTGAGGGAGGCAGCAATCAGCCCCAGCATTTT. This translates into CASSIAEGGSNQPQHF.

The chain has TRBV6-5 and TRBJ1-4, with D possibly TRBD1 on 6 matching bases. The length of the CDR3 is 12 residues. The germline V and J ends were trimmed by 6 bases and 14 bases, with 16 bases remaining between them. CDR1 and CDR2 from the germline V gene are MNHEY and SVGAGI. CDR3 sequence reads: CASRQGRGRLFF. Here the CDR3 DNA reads TGTGCCAGCAGACAGGGTAGGGGTAGGCTGTTTTTT.

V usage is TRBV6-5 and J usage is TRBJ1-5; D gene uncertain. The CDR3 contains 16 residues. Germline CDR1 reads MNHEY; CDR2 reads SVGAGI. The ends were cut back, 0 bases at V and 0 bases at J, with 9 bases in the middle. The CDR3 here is CASSYSTPYSNQPQHF. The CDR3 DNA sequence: TGTGCCAGCAGTTACTCGACACCATATAGCAATCAGCCCCAGCATTTT.

CDR3: CASSLDRVRNNSPLHF. The CDR3 nucleotides are TGTGCCAGCAGTCTTGACAGGGTACGGAATAATTCACCCCTCCACTTT. The chain has TRBV7-2 and TRBJ1-6; TRBD1 matches 7 bases. The germline V gene encodes CDR1 SGHTA and CDR2 FQGNSA. The CDR3 contains 16 residues. V lost 6 bases to trimming and J lost 5 bases; unmatched junction nucleotides: 10.

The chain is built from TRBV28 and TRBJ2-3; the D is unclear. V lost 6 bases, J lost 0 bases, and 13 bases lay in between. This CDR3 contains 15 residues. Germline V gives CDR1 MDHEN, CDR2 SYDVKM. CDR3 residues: CASSDLEDSTDTQYF. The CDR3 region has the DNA TGTGCCAGCAGCGACTTAGAGGATAGCACAGATACGCAGTATTTT. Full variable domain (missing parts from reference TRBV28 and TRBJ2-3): DVKVTQSSRYLVKRTGEKVFLECVQDMDHENMFWYRQDPGLGLRLIYFSYDVKMKEKGDIPEGYSVSREKKERFSLILESASTNQTSMYLCASSDLEDSTDTQYFGPGTRLTVL.

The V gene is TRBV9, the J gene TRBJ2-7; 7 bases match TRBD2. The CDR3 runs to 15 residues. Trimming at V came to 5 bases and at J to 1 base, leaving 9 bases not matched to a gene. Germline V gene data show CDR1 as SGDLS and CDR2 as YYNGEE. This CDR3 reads CASSPGLAVSYEQYF. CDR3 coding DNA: TGTGCCAGCAGTCCGGGGCTAGCGGTTTCCTACGAGCAGTACTTC.

CDR3 sequence (DNA): TGCGCCAGCAGGACAGGGGCGGAGGAAAAACTGTTTTTT. It specifies CASRTGAEEKLFF. The rearrangement uses TRBV5-1 and TRBJ1-4; 8 nucleotides align to TRBD1. The CDR3 covers 13 residues. After removal of 5 bases from V and 8 bases from J, the junction contained 5 bases not matched to a gene. Germline V gene sequence: CDR1 SGHRS, CDR2 YFSETQ.

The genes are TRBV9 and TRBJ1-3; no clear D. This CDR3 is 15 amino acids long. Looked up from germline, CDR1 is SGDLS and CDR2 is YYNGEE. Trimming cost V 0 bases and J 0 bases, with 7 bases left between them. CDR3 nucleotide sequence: TGTGCCAGCAGCGTAGAATGGAGCTCTGGAAACACCATATATTTT. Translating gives CASSVEWSSGNTIYF.

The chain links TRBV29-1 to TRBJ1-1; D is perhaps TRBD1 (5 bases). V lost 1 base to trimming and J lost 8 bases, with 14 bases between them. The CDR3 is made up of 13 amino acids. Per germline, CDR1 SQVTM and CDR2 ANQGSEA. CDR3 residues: CSVEVDVRVEAFF. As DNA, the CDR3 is TGCAGCGTTGAAGTCGACGTCAGGGTGGAAGCTTTCTTT.

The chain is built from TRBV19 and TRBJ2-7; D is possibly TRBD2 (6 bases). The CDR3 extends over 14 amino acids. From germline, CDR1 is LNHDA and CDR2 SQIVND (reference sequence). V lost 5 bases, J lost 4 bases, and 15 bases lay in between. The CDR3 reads CASSATPGVYEQYF. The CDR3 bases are TGTGCCAGTAGTGCCACGCCGGGAGTTTACGAGCAGTACTTC.

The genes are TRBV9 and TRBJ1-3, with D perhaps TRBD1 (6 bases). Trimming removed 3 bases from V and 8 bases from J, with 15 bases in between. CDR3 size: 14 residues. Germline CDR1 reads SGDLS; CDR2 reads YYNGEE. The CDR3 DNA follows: TGTGCCAGCAGCGAACAGGGTTATGGGGACACCATATATTTT. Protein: CASSEQGYGDTIYF.

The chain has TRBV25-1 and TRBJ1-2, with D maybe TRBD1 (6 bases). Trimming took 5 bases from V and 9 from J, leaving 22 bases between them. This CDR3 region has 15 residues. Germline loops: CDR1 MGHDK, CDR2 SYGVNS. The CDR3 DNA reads TGTGCCAGCAGTACGCAGAGGGGGGGGCTTGAGAGCTACACCTTC. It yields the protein CASSTQRGGLESYTF.

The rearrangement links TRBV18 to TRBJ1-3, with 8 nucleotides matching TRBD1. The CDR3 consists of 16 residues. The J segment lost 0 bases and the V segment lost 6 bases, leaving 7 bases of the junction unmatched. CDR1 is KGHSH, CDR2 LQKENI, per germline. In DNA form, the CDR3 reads TGTGCCAGCTCCTCCGGGACAGGAGCCTCTGGAAACACCATATATTTT. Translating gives CASSSGTGASGNTIYF.

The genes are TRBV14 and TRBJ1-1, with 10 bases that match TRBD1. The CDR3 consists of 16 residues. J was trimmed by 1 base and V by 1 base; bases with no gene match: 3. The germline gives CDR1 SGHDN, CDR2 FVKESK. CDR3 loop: CASSQVDRGPNTEAFF. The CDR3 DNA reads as TGTGCCAGCAGCCAAGTAGACAGGGGGCCGAACACTGAAGCTTTCTTT.

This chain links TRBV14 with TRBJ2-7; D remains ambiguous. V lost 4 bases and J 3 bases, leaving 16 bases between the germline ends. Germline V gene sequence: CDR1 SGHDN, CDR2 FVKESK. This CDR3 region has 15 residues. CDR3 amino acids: CASSRTMTGRYEQYF. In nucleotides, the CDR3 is TGTGCCAGCAGCCGAACAATGACTGGCCGCTACGAGCAGTACTTC.

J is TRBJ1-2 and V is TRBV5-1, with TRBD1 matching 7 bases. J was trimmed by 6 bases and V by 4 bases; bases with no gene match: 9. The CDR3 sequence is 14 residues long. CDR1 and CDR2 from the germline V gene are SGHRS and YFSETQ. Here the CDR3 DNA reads TGCGCCAGCAGCAGGCGCTCAGGGGGAGATGGCTACACCTTC. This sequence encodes CASSRRSGGDGYTF.

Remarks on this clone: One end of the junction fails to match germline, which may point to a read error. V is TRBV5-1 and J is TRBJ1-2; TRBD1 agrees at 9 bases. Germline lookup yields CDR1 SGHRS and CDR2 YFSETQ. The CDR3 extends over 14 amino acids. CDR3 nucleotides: TGCGCCAGCAGTTTGGACAGGGGAGACTATGGCTACACCTTC. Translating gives CASSLDRGDYGYTF.

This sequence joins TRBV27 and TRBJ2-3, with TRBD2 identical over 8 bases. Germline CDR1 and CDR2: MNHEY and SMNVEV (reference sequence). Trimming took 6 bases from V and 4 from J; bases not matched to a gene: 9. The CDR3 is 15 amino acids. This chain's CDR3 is CASSPMGLEADTQYF. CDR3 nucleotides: TGTGCCAGCAGCCCTATGGGACTAGAAGCAGATACGCAGTATTTT.